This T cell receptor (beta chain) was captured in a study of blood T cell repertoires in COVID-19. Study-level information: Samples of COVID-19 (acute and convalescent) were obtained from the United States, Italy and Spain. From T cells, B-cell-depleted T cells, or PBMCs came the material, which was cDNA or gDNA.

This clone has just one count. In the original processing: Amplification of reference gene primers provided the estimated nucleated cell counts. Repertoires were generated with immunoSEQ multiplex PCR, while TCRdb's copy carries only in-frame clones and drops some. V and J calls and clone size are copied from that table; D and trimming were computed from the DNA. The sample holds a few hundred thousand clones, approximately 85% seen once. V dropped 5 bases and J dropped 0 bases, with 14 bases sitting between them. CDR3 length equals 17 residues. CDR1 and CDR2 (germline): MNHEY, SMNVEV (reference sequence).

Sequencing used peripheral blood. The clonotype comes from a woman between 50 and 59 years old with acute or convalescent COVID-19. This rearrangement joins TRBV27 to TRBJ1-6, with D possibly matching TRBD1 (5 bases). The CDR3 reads CASSAKTASSYNSPLHF. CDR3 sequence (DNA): TGTGCCAGCAGTGCGAAGACAGCGAGCTCCTATAATTCACCCCTCCACTTT.